The 28 T cell receptor beta chains below all came from one sample that was sequenced in a study of response to subunit inactivated influenza vaccine. TCRdb re-analysed the RT-PCR reads in MiXCR, keeping a single row per CDR3 protein. Among roughly 500,000 distinct CDR3 sequences listed, around a quarter were seen once. These data are also associated with another study on T cells expressing NK-cell markers. Per that paper: UMI-tagged 5'RACE template switching yielded the TCR beta cDNA.

Material: CD4+ T cells sorted from PBMCs, obtained approximately 12 days after vaccination. The receptors were gathered from a man aged 50-59 years who received an inactivated influenza vaccine.

This clonotype has a handful of counts. This rearrangement joins TRBV12-3 or TRBV12-4 to TRBJ2-7; 10 nucleotides agree with TRBD1. This CDR3 is 14 amino acids long. Trimming took 6 bases from V and 6 from J; bases not matched to a gene: 8. The CDR3 protein is CASSKAGTGAEQYF. Here the CDR3 DNA reads TGTGCCAGCAGCAAGGCTGGGACAGGGGCCGAGCAGTACTTC.

This clonotype was observed a few times. The V call is TRBV4-1, the J call TRBJ2-5; no firm D call. V lost 4 bases and J 5 bases, leaving 14 bases between the germline ends. The CDR3 totals 14 residues. Germline values: CDR1 MGHRA, CDR2 YSYEKL. For the CDR3, the DNA is TGCGCCAGCAGCCCGGGTTCCGTACGGGAGACCCAGTACTTC. Encoded protein: CASSPGSVRETQYF.

The J gene is TRBJ2-1, the V gene TRBV5-6, with D maybe TRBD2 (6 bases). The CDR3 totals 15 residues. V lost 1 base and J 3 bases, leaving 11 bases between the germline ends. In germline, CDR1 is SGHDT, CDR2 YYEEEE. As DNA, the CDR3 is TGTGCCAGCAGCTTGTTGTCGGGAGACTACAATGAGCAGTTCTTC. Translated, it gives CASSLLSGDYNEQFF. Complete variable domain (other parts from reference TRBV5-6 and TRBJ2-1): DAGVTQSPTHLIKTRGQQVTLRCSPKSGHDTVSWYQQALGQGPQFIFQYYEEEERQRGNFPDRFSGHQFPNYSSELNVNALLLGDSALYLCASSLLSGDYNEQFFGPGTRLTVL.

A few counts support this clonotype. The chain recombines TRBV4-3 with TRBJ1-4, with D hard to call. The ends were cut back, 3 bases at V and 12 bases at J, with 17 bases in the middle. There are 14 residues in the CDR3. Germline CDR1 and CDR2: LGHNA and YSLEER. The CDR3: CASSHETAATELFF. The CDR3 coding sequence is TGCGCCAGCAGCCACGAAACAGCGGCCACGGAACTGTTTTTT.

The sample holds a few counts of this clonotype. The CDR3 DNA reads TGCGCCAGCAGCCGGGGGGTCGGTTATGAGCAGTTCTTC. It translates to CASSRGVGYEQFF. The chain joins TRBV4-3 to TRBJ2-1; D is possibly TRBD2 (6 bases). The V end was cut by 4 bases, the J end by 8 bases, with 12 bases between. Per germline, CDR1 LGHNA and CDR2 YSLEER. The CDR3 runs 13 residues.

This clonotype has just a few counts. The chain recombines TRBV3-1 with TRBJ2-2, with D tentatively TRBD1 (6 bases). Germline lookup yields CDR1 LGHDT and CDR2 YNNKEL (reference sequence). V dropped 5 bases and J dropped 1 base, with 11 bases sitting between them. The CDR3 spans 15 residues. The CDR3 bases are TGTGCCAGCAGCTCCGGGACATTGAACACCGGGGAGCTGTTTTTT. It encodes CASSSGTLNTGELFF.

The J gene is TRBJ1-5, the V gene TRBV6-5; 9 bases align to TRBD1. The CDR3 length is 16 residues. Germline assignment: CDR1 MNHEY and CDR2 SVGAGI. The V segment lost 3 bases and the J segment 6 bases; nucleotides outside the gene matches: 9. The chain's CDR3 is CASSYPGQGPTQPQHF. The CDR3 coding sequence is TGTGCCAGCAGTTATCCGGGACAGGGTCCAACTCAGCCCCAGCATTTT.

The V gene is TRBV9, the J gene TRBJ2-1, with 9 positions matching TRBD1. The CDR3 consists of 15 residues. Germline trimming cut 3 bases from V and 8 bases from J; bases unmatched to any gene: 9. Germline lookup yields CDR1 SGDLS and CDR2 YYNGEE. The CDR3 protein is CASSDPGQGRYEQFF. The CDR3 DNA follows: TGTGCCAGCAGCGATCCGGGACAGGGAAGGTATGAGCAGTTCTTC.

This clonotype was seen a handful of times. The gene calls are TRBV2 and TRBJ2-1; TRBD2 agrees at 7 bases. The trim removed 10 bases at V and 13 bases at J, leaving 16 bases unmatched. Germline CDR1 is SNHLY and CDR2 is FYNNEI. The CDR3 is made up of 13 amino acids. CDR3 nucleotides: TGTGCCACCCAGCCCATGCCGGGACTACCCCAGTTCTTC. Protein: CATQPMPGLPQFF.

The rearrangement links TRBV6-1 to TRBJ2-2; TRBD2 matches 15 bases. Germline assignment: CDR1 MNHNS and CDR2 SASEGT. V was clipped by 6 bases and J by 3 bases; unmatched bases: 2. The CDR3 has 16 amino acids. The CDR3 region has the DNA TGTGCCAGCAGCTGGACTAGCGGGAGGGACACCGGGGAGCTGTTTTTT. This encodes CASSWTSGRDTGELFF.

The chain is built from TRBV19 and TRBJ2-4; D possibly corresponds to TRBD1 (6 bases). V lost 7 bases to trimming and J lost 1 base, with 11 bases between them. Germline V lookup: CDR1 LNHDA, CDR2 SQIVND (reference sequence). There are 14 residues in the CDR3. CDR3 DNA sequence: TGTGCCAGTACCCAGGGGTTGGCCAAAAACATTCAGTACTTC. This encodes CASTQGLAKNIQYF.

This clonotype came up a few times. The rearrangement links TRBV4-1 to TRBJ2-1; D not resolved. The CDR3 consists of 13 residues. V lost 5 bases and J 6 bases, leaving 11 bases between the germline ends. Germline-derived CDR1 and CDR2 are MGHRA and YSYEKL. The CDR3 protein is CASSSFLLNEQFF. The CDR3 DNA reads as TGCGCCAGCAGCTCGTTCTTGCTCAATGAGCAGTTCTTC.

The chain joins TRBV5-1 to TRBJ2-5; 10 bases are shared with TRBD2. CDR3 size: 15 residues. V lost 4 bases and J lost 4; bases outside the gene matches: 7. Germline CDR1 SGHRS, CDR2 YFSETQ. The CDR3 bases are TGCGCCAGCAGCGGTAGCGGGAGGCTCCGAGAGACCCAGTACTTC. Its protein is CASSGSGRLRETQYF.

Only a few counts were recorded for this clonotype. The J gene is TRBJ1-2, the V gene TRBV19; D gene ambiguous. Trimming pared 5 bases from V and 8 bases from J, leaving 21 bases between. CDR1 and CDR2 from the germline V gene are LNHDA and SQIVND (reference sequence). The CDR3 contains 15 residues. Written as DNA, the CDR3 is TGTGCCAGTAGTCCCGCCGGTGTACCGCGAGGAGGCTACACCTTC. Translating gives CASSPAGVPRGGYTF. Full variable domain (rest looked up from reference TRBV19 and TRBJ1-2): DGGITQSPKYLFRKEGQNVTLSCEQNLNHDAMYWYRQDPGQGLRLIYYSQIVNDFQKGDIAEGYSVSREKKESFPLTVTSAQKNPTAFYLCASSPAGVPRGGYTFGSGTRLTVV.

The V gene is TRBV4-3, the J gene TRBJ2-7, with TRBD1 as a possible D gene (5 bases). CDR1 LGHNA and CDR2 YSLEER come from the germline V gene. Trimming took 0 bases from V and 7 from J, leaving 10 bases between them. This CDR3 has 13 amino acids. CDR3 amino acids: CASSQEVRVEQYF. CDR3 nucleotide sequence: TGCGCCAGCAGCCAAGAAGTCAGGGTGGAGCAGTACTTC.

On this clonotype itself: One end of the junction does not line up with germline, which may come from a read error. V usage is TRBV7-9 and J usage is TRBJ2-1; D is undetermined. Germline V gene sequence: CDR1 SEHNR, CDR2 FQNEAQ (reference sequence). The CDR3 consists of 12 residues. CDR3 coding DNA: TGTGCCAGCAGCTTAGAGGACGAAATCCAGATCTTC. It specifies CASSLEDEIQIF.

In its sample, this clonotype was seen a few times. This chain links TRBV10-3 with TRBJ1-4, with D perhaps matching TRBD1 (5 bases). The CDR3 consists of 12 residues. Germline-derived CDR1 and CDR2 are ENHRY and SYGVKD. The V end lost 8 bases, the J end lost 5 bases, and 9 bases lay between the germline ends. The CDR3 DNA reads as TGTGCCATCGGTGCAGGGAATGAAAAACTGTTTTTT. This encodes CAIGAGNEKLFF.

This chain connects TRBV20-1 to TRBJ2-3; TRBD2 might be the D (7 bases). Looked up from germline, CDR1 is DFQATT and CDR2 is SNEGSKA (reference sequence). V was cut by 3 bases and J by 0 bases, with 16 bases left in between. This CDR3 contains 16 residues. The CDR3 protein is CSASLRGRGSTDTQYF. The DNA for the CDR3 is TGCAGTGCTAGTCTTCGGGGGAGGGGGAGCACAGATACGCAGTATTTT.

A few counts support this clonotype. The J gene is TRBJ2-1, the V gene TRBV5-1; weak D call: TRBD2 (5 bases). The length of the CDR3 is 17 residues. Trimming left V 0 bases short and J 8 bases short, with 21 bases between. Germline V gene lookup returns CDR1 SGHRS and CDR2 YFSETQ. CDR3 sequence reads: CASSLGAALRPPDEQFF. CDR3 DNA sequence: TGCGCCAGCAGCTTGGGAGCGGCCCTAAGGCCTCCGGATGAGCAGTTCTTC.

CDR3 sequence (DNA): TGTGCCAGCAGTGATCAGTGGTTCACAGATACGCAGTATTTT. It codes for CASSDQWFTDTQYF. The chain carries TRBV25-1 and TRBJ2-3, with D unclear. CDR1 is MGHDK, CDR2 SYGVNS, per germline. This CDR3 is built from 14 residues. Trimming pared 3 bases from V and 2 bases from J, leaving 9 bases between.

In this sample, this clonotype turned up a few times. The genes are TRBV20-1 and TRBJ2-1; D gene uncertain. The CDR3 runs 16 residues. CDR1 and CDR2 (germline): DFQATT, SNEGSKA (reference sequence). With 0 bases removed from V and 3 bases from J, the gap between germline ends came to 15 bases. The CDR3 bases are TGCAGTGCTAGAGATCTTGCGTGGACCGACTACAATGAGCAGTTCTTC. The encoded protein is CSARDLAWTDYNEQFF.

This clonotype was observed a handful of times. The rearrangement uses TRBV6-6 and TRBJ1-6, with D perhaps matching TRBD1 (5 bases). Germline V gene sequence: CDR1 MNHNY, CDR2 SVGAGI (reference sequence). The V gene lost 0 bases and the J gene lost 9 bases, with 6 bases spanning the gap. This CDR3 contains 13 residues. For the CDR3, the DNA is TGTGCCAGCAGTTACTCGCAGGGTTCACCCCTCCACTTT. The encoded protein is CASSYSQGSPLHF.

This clonotype was recorded at least ten times. The chain uses TRBV6-5 and TRBJ2-5; D is uncertain. This CDR3 is 14 amino acids long. With 0 bases removed from V and 5 bases from J, the gap between germline ends came to 10 bases. Per germline, CDR1 MNHEY and CDR2 SVGAGI. CDR3 sequence reads: CASSYSEYAETQYF. CDR3 coding DNA: TGTGCCAGCAGTTACTCCGAGTATGCGGAGACCCAGTACTTC.

The rearrangement joins TRBV29-1 to TRBJ1-2; TRBD1 might be the D (5 bases). This CDR3 spans 13 amino acids. V dropped 3 bases and J dropped 0 bases, with 8 bases sitting between them. The germline V gene encodes CDR1 SQVTM and CDR2 ANQGSEA. The CDR3 nucleotides are TGCAGCGTTGATGGGGGAGCTAACTATGGCTACACCTTC. Translation: CSVDGGANYGYTF.

The chain combines TRBV11-3 with TRBJ2-1; 12 bases align to TRBD2. After removal of 0 bases from V and 4 bases from J, the junction contained 4 bases not matched to a gene. The CDR3 runs 17 residues. In germline, CDR1 is SGHNT, CDR2 YENEEA. The chain's CDR3 is CASSLETSGSEYNEQFF. CDR3 bases: TGTGCCAGCAGCTTAGAGACTAGCGGGAGCGAGTACAATGAGCAGTTCTTC.

This chain uses TRBV24-1 with TRBJ2-1; weak D call: TRBD2 (7 bases). The germline V gene encodes CDR1 KGHDR and CDR2 SFDVKD. This CDR3 contains 13 residues. The V end was cut by 7 bases, the J end by 8 bases, with 14 bases between. The CDR3, as DNA: TGTGCCACCAGGCGGGGGCCTCTCGATGAGCAGTTCTTC. Protein sequence: CATRRGPLDEQFF.

V usage is TRBV9 and J usage is TRBJ1-4; TRBD1 might be the D (6 bases). The ends were cut back, 0 bases at V and 5 bases at J, with 11 bases in the middle. The CDR3 covers 15 residues. Germline CDR1 and CDR2: SGDLS and YYNGEE. CDR3 protein: CASSVGRGSNEKLFF. Here the CDR3 DNA reads TGTGCCAGCAGCGTAGGCAGGGGTTCGAATGAAAAACTGTTTTTT.

This chain connects TRBV5-1 to TRBJ2-3, with D perhaps matching TRBD2 (5 bases). This CDR3 is 14 amino acids long. V was clipped by 3 bases and J by 4 bases, with 12 bases between them. Germline V gene data show CDR1 as SGHRS and CDR2 as YFSETQ. This chain's CDR3 is CASSSVGLADTQYF. The CDR3 nucleotides are TGCGCCAGCAGCTCGGTAGGACTGGCAGATACGCAGTATTTT.